These 17 T cell receptor beta chains share one sample of origin, sequenced in a study of OX40 agonist ivuxolimab in advanced cancers. The method was immunoSEQ multiplex PCR; TCRdb's version includes in-frame clones alone and lacks a portion of them. Of tens of thousands of clones in the sample, 65% to 90% are singletons; the top ten hold over 30%. Here the sequenced sample was CD4+ or CD8+ T cells sorted from blood, taken in a trial of the OX40 agonist ivuxolimab. These receptors were obtained from an adult with an advanced solid tumor such as melanoma, head and neck, liver or kidney cancer.

The chain has TRBV10-1 and TRBJ2-2; TRBD1 or TRBD2 may be the D gene (6 bases each). Germline CDR1 reads WNHNN; CDR2 reads SYGVQD (reference sequence). Trimming removed 5 bases from V and 5 bases from J, with 15 bases in between. The CDR3 totals 15 residues. The CDR3 nucleotides read TGCGCCAGCAGTTACGCGGGGCAGGGGACCGGGGAGCTGTTTTTT. Encoded protein: CASSYAGQGTGELFF.

J is TRBJ2-2 and V is TRBV23-1; TRBD1 agrees at 10 bases. TRBV23-1 belongs to the ORF category, with a function that is uncertain. The V segment lost 3 bases and the J segment 5 bases; nucleotides outside the gene matches: 6. This CDR3 contains 16 residues. In DNA form, the CDR3 reads TGCGCCAGCAGTCAGATTGGGACAGGGGATACCGGGGAGCTGTTTTTT. The encoded protein is CASSQIGTGDTGELFF.

The gene calls are TRBV10-2 and TRBJ2-7; TRBD1 aligns across 7 bases. The CDR3 is made up of 13 amino acids. J lost 3 bases, V lost 6 bases, and 5 bases had no gene match. CDR1 and CDR2 from the germline V gene are WSHSY and SAAADI. Here the CDR3 reads CASREDRVYEQYF. DNA of the CDR3: TGCGCCAGCAGGGAAGACAGGGTCTACGAGCAGTACTTC.

The chain links TRBV30 to TRBJ2-1; the D is unclear. CDR3 length: 14 residues. V lost 1 base and J 7 bases, leaving 14 bases between the germline ends. Per germline, CDR1 GTSNPN and CDR2 SVGIG (reference sequence). CDR3 sequence (DNA): TGTGCCTGGAGTGCAGACCCTCCAGGAAATGAGCAGTTCTTC. Amino acid sequence: CAWSADPPGNEQFF.

The chain carries TRBV11-2 and TRBJ2-1; TRBD1 agrees at 8 bases. V shed 0 bases, J shed 5 bases, and the junction held 9 bases outside the gene matches. CDR1 and CDR2 from the germline V gene are SGHAT and FQNNGV. This CDR3 has 17 amino acids. Here the CDR3 reads CASSLDSGTGIHNEQFF. CDR3 sequence (DNA): TGTGCCAGCAGCTTAGACTCCGGGACAGGCATCCACAATGAGCAGTTCTTC.

This clone came up a few times. J is TRBJ2-4 and V is TRBV11-2, with TRBD2 matching 10 bases. Germline V gives CDR1 SGHAT, CDR2 FQNNGV. After removal of 5 bases from V and 6 bases from J, the junction contained 10 bases not matched to a gene. The CDR3 covers 16 residues. In DNA form, the CDR3 reads TGTGCCAGCAGCCTCAGGACTAGCGGCCGCGGAAACATTCAGTACTTC. Translating gives CASSLRTSGRGNIQYF.

This rearrangement joins TRBV2 to TRBJ2-3; possibly TRBD2 for D (6 bases). CDR1 and CDR2 from the germline V gene are SNHLY and FYNNEI. V dropped 7 bases and J dropped 4 bases, with 12 bases sitting between them. The CDR3 loop spans 13 amino acids. CDR3 nucleotides: TGTGCCAGCAACTCGCGGGGCCCAGATACGCAGTATTTT. It yields the protein CASNSRGPDTQYF.

CDR3 in DNA: TGTGCCAGCATCTTGGGGGTCGGATATCAGCCCCAGCATTTT. Its protein product is CASILGVGYQPQHF. The rearrangement joins TRBV28 to TRBJ1-5; D may be TRBD1 (5 bases). This CDR3 comprises 14 residues. Looked up from germline, CDR1 is MDHEN and CDR2 is SYDVKM. V lost 7 bases and J 5 bases, leaving 15 bases between the germline ends.

This chain connects TRBV11-2 to TRBJ2-5; D remains unclear. Trimming stripped 1 base from V and 4 bases from J, with 10 bases between. The germline V gene encodes CDR1 SGHAT and CDR2 FQNNGV. The CDR3 has 14 residues. DNA for the CDR3: TGTGCCAGCAGCTTAGGACCGGATAGAGAGACCCAGTACTTC. This sequence encodes CASSLGPDRETQYF.

This chain connects TRBV5-4 to TRBJ2-3, with 11 bases aligning to TRBD2. In germline, CDR1 is SGHNT, CDR2 YYREEE (reference sequence). V lost 3 bases, J lost 5 bases, and 5 bases stayed unmatched. This CDR3 comprises 15 residues. The CDR3 reads CASSYRLAGRDTQYF. DNA for the CDR3: TGTGCCAGCAGCTATAGACTAGCGGGGAGAGATACGCAGTATTTT.

The chain couples TRBV6-5 to TRBJ1-5, with D perhaps TRBD1 (6 bases). Per germline, CDR1 MNHEY and CDR2 SVGAGI. The CDR3 loop spans 14 amino acids. V was shortened by 5 bases and J by 7 bases, with 15 bases between the two germline ends. The CDR3 region is CASSGSSQGQPQHF. The CDR3 DNA sequence: TGTGCCAGCAGTGGTTCCTCACAGGGCCAGCCCCAGCATTTT.

The V gene is TRBV14, the J gene TRBJ2-7; a possible D gene is TRBD2 (6 bases). The CDR3 sequence is 14 residues long. The V gene's germline CDR1 is SGHDN and CDR2 FVKESK. V gave up 0 bases and J gave up 6 bases, with 12 bases separating them. CDR3 in DNA: TGTGCCAGCAGCCAAGATTATGTGGGGGGCGAGCAGTACTTC. Translated: CASSQDYVGGEQYF.

The chain is built from TRBV27 and TRBJ1-2; no definite D call. This CDR3 contains 14 residues. Germline CDR1 MNHEY, CDR2 SMNVEV (reference sequence). V was pared by 2 bases and J by 0 bases, with 7 bases between. The CDR3 region is CASSLGQTNYGYTF. CDR3 nucleotides: TGTGCCAGCAGTTTAGGCCAAACTAACTATGGCTACACCTTC.

This sequence joins TRBV30 and TRBJ2-1; perhaps TRBD2 as D (5 bases). V was shortened by 2 bases and J by 0 bases, with 8 bases between the two germline ends. Germline assignment: CDR1 GTSNPN and CDR2 SVGIG (reference sequence). CDR3 length: 14 residues. The CDR3 here is CAWSPTSSYNEQFF. The CDR3 DNA follows: TGTGCCTGGAGTCCTACTAGCTCCTACAATGAGCAGTTCTTC.

The V call is TRBV5-1, the J call TRBJ1-1, with D perhaps matching TRBD1 (5 bases). CDR1 and CDR2 from the germline V gene are SGHRS and YFSETQ. The CDR3 extends over 11 amino acids. Trimming left V 1 base short and J 8 bases short, with 6 bases between. In nucleotides, the CDR3 is TGCGCCAGCAGCTTGACAGGAGAAGCTTTCTTT. This translates into CASSLTGEAFF.

The chain couples TRBV6-5 to TRBJ1-2, with 8 bases that match TRBD1. The V gene's germline CDR1 is MNHEY and CDR2 SVGAGI. With V trimmed by 4 bases and J by 8 bases, 9 bases remained unmatched. This CDR3 region has 14 residues. In DNA, the CDR3 is TGTGCCAGCAGTTCAATACAGGGGGTTAAAGGCTACACCTTC. Translating gives CASSSIQGVKGYTF.

The rearrangement links TRBV11-2 to TRBJ2-1; TRBD2 matches at 8 bases. Germline CDR1 reads SGHAT; CDR2 reads FQNNGV. After removal of 3 bases from V and 0 bases from J, the junction contained 1 base not matched to a gene. The CDR3 has 15 residues. CDR3 nucleotides: TGTGCCAGCAGCTTGGGGACTAGCTCCTACAATGAGCAGTTCTTC. Translated: CASSLGTSSYNEQFF.